A single sample is the source of the 18 T cell receptor beta chains below, sequenced in a study of human T cells and chemical hapten exposure. TCRdb reprocessed the RACE reads via MiXCR and lists one record per CDR3 protein. The repertoire holds a few hundred thousand distinct CDR3 sequences, with roughly 5% as singletons. Time point here: patch test 1, 2 weeks after DPC sensitization. The treatment denotes: therapeutic diphenylcyclopropenone sensitization with weekly scalp DPC. The sample consisted of whole blood, taken in connection with sensitization to the hapten diphenylcyclopropenone (DPC). The receptors stem from a woman in her fifties or sixties with alopecia areata. Some clones in this sample may be carry-over from other donors' samples.

The rearrangement uses TRBV5-4 and TRBJ2-1, with D unclear. This CDR3 contains 13 residues. Trimming removed 3 bases from V and 10 bases from J, with 14 bases in between. CDR1 SGHNT and CDR2 YYREEE come from the germline V gene (reference sequence). CDR3 region: CASSSDQLGEQFF. In DNA, the CDR3 is TGTGCCAGCAGCTCAGACCAGTTAGGGGAGCAGTTCTTC.

Ten or more counts support this clonotype. The V call is TRBV28, the J call TRBJ2-7; possible D gene TRBD2, 6 bases. The V gene's germline CDR1 is MDHEN and CDR2 SYDVKM. V gave up 5 bases and J gave up 2 bases, with 22 bases separating them. There are 17 residues in the CDR3. The CDR3 here is CASSNRLGLVLTYEQYF. CDR3 coding DNA: TGTGCCAGCAGTAACCGACTGGGACTCGTCCTTACCTACGAGCAGTACTTC.

This clonotype has a count of ten or more. The rearrangement joins TRBV29-1 to TRBJ2-2; 10 positions agree with TRBD1. The trim removed 6 bases at V and 4 bases at J, leaving 8 bases unmatched. In germline, CDR1 is SQVTM, CDR2 ANQGSEA. This CDR3 is 15 amino acids long. The CDR3 loop is CSVKDRGAGTGELFF. CDR3 nucleotides: TGCAGCGTCAAGGACAGGGGGGCGGGCACCGGGGAGCTGTTTTTT.

This clonotype was observed a handful of times. This chain joins TRBV7-9 and TRBJ1-4; D not certain. The CDR3 is 13 amino acids. V lost 2 bases to trimming and J lost 6 bases, with 7 bases between them. CDR1 SEHNR and CDR2 FQNEAQ come from the germline V gene (reference sequence). CDR3 loop: CASSLKSDEKLFF. For the CDR3, the DNA is TGTGCCAGCAGCTTAAAGTCGGATGAAAAACTGTTTTTT.

This clonotype was seen repeatedly, ten times or more. This chain links TRBV27 with TRBJ2-3; a possible D gene is TRBD1 (6 bases). CDR3 length: 16 residues. Trimming pared 6 bases from V and 6 bases from J, leaving 22 bases between. Germline loops: CDR1 MNHEY, CDR2 SMNVEV (reference sequence). The CDR3 DNA reads TGTGCCAGCAGCTTTCGGAAGGACAGCCTAGGGGATACGCAGTATTTT. Translation: CASSFRKDSLGDTQYF.

This clonotype was seen at least ten times. The CDR3 region is CASSYSSTGEYQETQYF. In DNA form, the CDR3 reads TGTGCCAGCAGTTACTCGAGCACAGGCGAGTACCAAGAGACCCAGTACTTC. This chain joins TRBV6-2 or TRBV6-3 and TRBJ2-5; tentative D call: TRBD1 (5 bases). The CDR3 contains 17 residues. V was pared by 0 bases and J by 0 bases, with 14 bases between. Germline loops: CDR1 MNHEY, CDR2 SVGEGT.

On this clonotype itself: An end of the junction differs from the germline gene, which may be a read error. The chain has TRBV9 and TRBJ2-7, with 9 bases aligning to TRBD1. Per the germline V gene, CDR1 is SGDLS and CDR2 is YYNGEE. The CDR3 totals 15 residues. The CDR3 reads CASSVDGDRAYEKYF. CDR3 DNA sequence: TGTGCTAGCAGCGTAGACGGGGACAGGGCCTACGAGAAGTACTTC.

There are a few counts of this clonotype. The V call is TRBV7-2, the J call TRBJ2-7; weak D call: TRBD1 (5 bases). Trimming shortened V by 3 bases and J by 6 bases, and 18 bases separated the two germline ends. This CDR3 is 15 amino acids long. Germline values: CDR1 SGHTA, CDR2 FQGNSA. DNA for the CDR3: TGTGCCAGCAGCTTTGAGCAGGGTCCGTTGAGCGAGCAGTACTTC. Residues: CASSFEQGPLSEQYF.

This clonotype occurred a few times. V usage is TRBV20-1 and J usage is TRBJ1-1, with D possibly being TRBD1 (6 bases). Germline V lookup: CDR1 DFQATT, CDR2 SNEGSKA (reference sequence). The CDR3 runs 18 residues. V was cut by 4 bases and J by 0 bases, with 24 bases left in between. CDR3 coding DNA: TGCAGTGCTAAGGAGGGGGGGGACGGATGGTTCATGAACACTGAAGCTTTCTTT. Its translation is CSAKEGGDGWFMNTEAFF.

This clonotype occurred many times. This chain connects TRBV28 to TRBJ2-2; no clear D gene. V was trimmed by 6 bases and J by 4 bases, leaving 12 bases between them. CDR1 is MDHEN and CDR2 is SYDVKM in the germline V gene. The CDR3 is made up of 14 amino acids. The CDR3 spells CASRIGRSTGELFF. CDR3 nucleotides: TGTGCCAGCAGAATTGGACGGAGCACCGGGGAGCTGTTTTTT. The complete variable domain, with remaining parts taken from reference TRBV28 and TRBJ2-2, reads DVKVTQSSRYLVKRTGEKVFLECVQDMDHENMFWYRQDPGLGLRLIYFSYDVKMKEKGDIPEGYSVSREKKERFSLILESASTNQTSMYLCASRIGRSTGELFFGEGSRLTVL.

This clonotype was counted at least ten times. The chain carries TRBV9 and TRBJ2-3, with no clear D. This CDR3 comprises 13 residues. V was pared by 4 bases and J by 6 bases, with 12 bases between. Per the germline V gene, CDR1 is SGDLS and CDR2 is YYNGEE. The CDR3 DNA follows: TGTGCCAGCAGCCCGACTTTGTTGGATACGCAGTATTTT. Translated: CASSPTLLDTQYF.

A few counts support this clonotype. This rearrangement joins TRBV20-1 to TRBJ2-5; the match to TRBD2 covers 7 bases. This CDR3 is 15 amino acids long. Germline lookup yields CDR1 DFQATT and CDR2 SNEGSKA (reference sequence). The trim removed 6 bases at V and 7 bases at J, leaving 17 bases unmatched. CDR3 nucleotides: TGCAGTGCCGCCCGGGCTAGCGGTCCTTCAGGGACCCAGTACTTC. The encoded protein is CSAARASGPSGTQYF.

This clonotype came up many times. The genes are TRBV18 and TRBJ1-1; perhaps TRBD1 as D (6 bases). V dropped 2 bases and J dropped 3 bases, with 10 bases sitting between them. Per germline, CDR1 KGHSH and CDR2 LQKENI. This CDR3 is built from 14 residues. The CDR3 DNA reads as TGTGCCAGCTCACCAAACCAGGGGTACACTGAAGCTTTCTTT. This sequence encodes CASSPNQGYTEAFF.

The chain is built from TRBV5-1 and TRBJ2-7; a possible D gene is TRBD1 (7 bases). CDR1 and CDR2 from the germline V gene are SGHRS and YFSETQ. The CDR3 spans 14 residues. The V end was cut by 3 bases, the J end by 2 bases, with 12 bases between. CDR3 sequence reads: CASSSTGRTYEQYF. For the CDR3, the DNA is TGCGCCAGCAGCTCGACAGGGAGGACCTACGAGCAGTACTTC.

The rearrangement links TRBV6-2 or TRBV6-3 to TRBJ1-2; D is unresolved. The V end was cut by 6 bases, the J end by 7 bases, with 12 bases between. Germline CDR1 MNHEY, CDR2 SVGEGT. The CDR3 is 12 amino acids. The CDR3 protein is CASSLDVGGYTF. In DNA form, the CDR3 reads TGTGCCAGCAGCCTGGATGTAGGTGGCTACACCTTC.

V and J are TRBV25-1 and TRBJ1-6; D is undetermined. The CDR3 runs 14 residues. Looked up from germline, CDR1 is MGHDK and CDR2 is SYGVNS. The V gene lost 8 bases and the J gene lost 8 bases, with 16 bases spanning the gap. The CDR3 DNA sequence: TGTGCCAGCGCTCTCATTGGTTTGGATTCACCCCTCCACTTT. It translates to CASALIGLDSPLHF.

Note on this clonotype: A junction boundary mismatches the germline segment, possibly from a read error. This sequence joins TRBV5-5 and TRBJ1-5; D not certain. Per the germline V gene, CDR1 is SGHKS and CDR2 is YYEKEE (reference sequence). CDR3 length: 13 amino acids. Here the CDR3 DNA reads TGTGTCAGCAGCTCATATAGCAATCAGCCCCAGCATTTT. This codes for CVSSSYSNQPQHF.

This clonotype was counted at least ten times. J is TRBJ1-3 and V is TRBV12-3 or TRBV12-4; D is unresolved. The CDR3 length is 17 residues. With 5 bases removed from V and 8 bases from J, the gap between germline ends came to 25 bases. The CDR3 is CASSGDGTRTNLDTIYF. For the CDR3, the DNA is TGTGCCAGCAGTGGCGACGGTACACGGACGAATTTGGACACCATATATTTT.